This T cell receptor (beta chain) was recorded in a study of T cells in Graves' hyperthyroidism and ophthalmopathy. The table lists this clonotype with many counts. Researchers amplified the TCR beta CDR3 regions from RNA transcripts. A first-round RT-PCR of the TCR CDR3 used the HTBI primer set. TCRdb processed the multiplex PCR reads anew with MiXCR; each CDR3 protein has one entry. The sample records about 420,000 distinct CDR3 sequences, 12% to 15% being singletons. This CDR3 contains 13 residues. Per the germline V gene, CDR1 is KGHSH and CDR2 is LQKENI. With 3 bases removed from V and 8 bases from J, the gap between germline ends came to 11 bases.

The V and J genes are TRBV18 and TRBJ2-4, with TRBD2 as a possible D gene (5 bases). The sample consisted of blood. This clonotype was obtained from a woman between 18 and 29 years old with Graves' hyperthyroidism. The CDR3 coding sequence is TGTGCCAGCTCACCTGGAGGTGGCGACATTCAGTACTTC. As protein: CASSPGGGDIQYF. Full variable domain (rest looked up from reference TRBV18 and TRBJ2-4): NAGVMQNPRHLVRRRGQEARLRCSPMKGHSHVYWYRQLPEEGLKFMVYLQKENIIDESGMPKERFSAEFPKEGPSILRIQQVVRGDSAAYFCASSPGGGDIQYFGAGTRLSVL.